The entry that follows covers one TCR beta chain sequence. The target antigen is unknown. Other nucleotide sequences from this sample produce the same CDR3. Germline CDR1 is SGDLS and CDR2 is YYNGEE. The CDR3 runs 15 residues. Trimming took off 0 bases at V and 4 bases at J, with 13 bases between the two ends. Selected positively for CCR7 and CD45RO-negative, naive CD8 cells excluded terminally differentiated effector memory CD45RA+ cells. None of the donors, who were healthy HIV-negative adults, had recently had acute infections or vaccinations. The sample originates from a study of shared clonotypes between healthy human individuals. Study as a whole: For every donor, three CD4 naive, three CD4 memory, two CD8 naive and one CD8 memory plates were used. Whole-study results and caveats: Roughly 5% of naive CD4 clonotypes were shared across several donors.

Sequenced by immunoSEQ multiplex PCR; TCRdb stores in-frame clones only, minus some. This repertoire shows 1.5 million to 2.5 million clones, 85% to 95% found once; its top ten account for roughly 1.2%. The chain employs TRBV9 and TRBJ1-2; D uncertain. The sequenced sample consisted of naive CD8+ T cells sorted from blood. The sequence came from a man between 18 and 29 years old in good health. CDR3: CASSVESGGAYGYTF. The CDR3 DNA reads as TGTGCCAGCAGCGTAGAGTCTGGCGGAGCCTATGGCTACACCTTC.